The T cell receptor beta chain described here comes from a study of blood T cell repertoires in COVID-19 (TCRdb year 2020). Regarding the complete study: Collaborator samples came from the United States, Italy and Spain and covered acute and convalescent phases of COVID-19. A freely available public database, intended as a resource for researchers studying the immune response to SARS-CoV-2, is where the repertoires were released. The prospective study material was composed of cDNA or gDNA derived from T cells, B-cell-depleted T cells, or PBMCs. HLA class I and class II types, where available, came from metadata supplied by the sample provider rather than from assay-based typing. Deeply sampled blood TCRbeta repertoires from subjects exposed to, actively infected with, or recovered from COVID-19 were included in the dataset. The samples were drawn from the first 160 participants of the ongoing ImmuneRACE study and from 950 to 1,500 subjects provided by 6 global collaborators. The sample metadata nearly always contained a de-identified subject ID, COVID-19 status, age in years and sex.

The CDR3 sequence holds 15 residues, the cysteine and phenylalanine included. The only DNA kept is the CDR3, 45 bases in frame from the first base. The germline V gene yields SGHVS for CDR1 and FNYEAQ for CDR2. V lost 3 bases and J lost 1 base; the stretch between them is 12 bases long. TCRbeta CDR3 regions were amplified from genomic DNA by means of the immunoSEQ Assay, a bias-controlled multiplex PCR. The source study handled its data this way. Within the assay, amplification of reference gene primers was used to estimate how many nucleated cells each sample contained. To quantify the absolute abundance of each unique TCRbeta CDR3 rearrangement, sequence reads were collapsed and filtered. For each sample, productive Simpson clonality was calculated as the square root of Simpson's diversity index across productive rearrangements. The table was pulled from immuneACCESS by TCRdb, which kept in-frame rearrangements only. Such tables lose some clones; where checked, under half of the loss comes from unresolved V genes, and the rest has no known cause. From that table come the V and J calls and clone size; the DNA was used to work out D and trimming. The sample table records around 300,000 clones; approximately 86% of these occur just once. The ten largest make up about 2.7% of the sample.

To note about this clone: No cognate antigen has been identified for it. No base quality values were provided; no much bigger clone lies one nucleotide off.

In the prospective study, participants were roughly 18 to 95 years old, resided in about two dozen geographic areas of the United States, and were enrolled through a virtual design. To assign participants to cohorts, the prospective study relied on clinical history that participants themselves reported in a screening survey and a study questionnaire. Recovered participants in ImmuneRACE Cohort 3 were defined by two consecutive negative NP/OP PCR tests, clearance by a healthcare professional, or resolution of symptoms. In the prospective study, whole blood, serum and a nasopharyngeal or oropharyngeal swab were collected from each participant by mobile phlebotomists. Additional blood draws and questionnaires over an approximately 2-month period could optionally be provided by prospective study participants. Blood samples from the prospective study were shipped frozen or at room temperature prior to DNA extraction.

The research as a whole found: The amount of clinical and demographic metadata varied by source and participant and was provided uncurated.

Rearrangement joined TRBV7-6 to TRBJ2-5; TRBD1 might be the D gene, on 6 matching bases. The sample taken for sequencing was PBMCs or T cells enriched from blood (not recorded which). The sequence was obtained from a woman between 18 and 30 years old who had recovered from COVID-19. The CDR3 reads CASSFTDSTQETQYF. The DNA sequence reads TGTGCCAGCAGCTTTACGGACAGCACCCAAGAGACCCAGTACTTC.